The text below deals with one T cell receptor beta chain. What antigen it recognizes has not been identified. No clone much larger than this one lies a single base away; base qualities are absent. These data belong to a study of OX40 agonist ivuxolimab in advanced cancers. Broadly, across the study: Ivuxolimab was an agonistic, fully human IgG2 monoclonal antibody directed against OX40 (CD134), a costimulatory receptor. Intravenous ivuxolimab was administered to patients every 2 weeks at six dose levels: 0.01, 0.1, 0.3, 1.5, 3 and 10 mg/kg. Of the approximately 50 patients in dose escalation, 19 had hepatocellular carcinoma, about 15 had melanoma, 9 had renal cell carcinoma and 9 had head and neck cancer. The dose-escalation cohort was 82.7% male with a mean age of 60 years, ranging from about 20 to 80. Prior anti-PD-1, anti-PD-L1 or anti-CTLA-4 therapy was permitted, and 40% to 50% of dose-escalation patients had received checkpoint inhibitors. Partial responses occurred in three dose-escalation patients: two with cutaneous melanoma and one with hepatocellular carcinoma. Peripheral TCRbeta sequencing was intended to test whether TCR sequence diversity was altered and clonal T-cell expansion was caused by ivuxolimab. The paper reports the monotherapy dose-escalation portion (N ≈ 52 patients) of the phase I ivuxolimab trial.

Genomic DNA was extracted from sorted cells for sequencing of the TCRbeta CDR3 region. The immunoSEQ Assay was used for sequencing of TCRbeta CDR3 regions. This is the immuneACCESS table as TCRdb keeps it, with only in-frame sequences that have V and J called. A part of the clones is gone; compared with another copy, unresolved V genes explain less than half, and the rest is unexplained. Here the sample has tens of thousands of clones; around four fifths occur a single time. Together, the top ten hold under 30% of the sample. V and J are truncated by 8 bases and 4 bases respectively, leaving an intervening sequence of 15 bases. Including cysteine and phenylalanine, the CDR3 has 13 amino acids. CDR3 DNA is the only sequence kept; it has 39 bases, read in frame from the first base. Per the germline V gene, MNHNS is the CDR1 and SASEGT is the CDR2. The paper as a whole reports these results and caveats: At doses of 0.1 to 3.0 mg/kg, clonal expansion of both CD4+ and CD8+ blood T cells was observed from baseline to week 6. In partial responders in the 0.1-3.0 mg/kg groups, normalized peripheral clonal expansion was found to be among the lowest, especially among CD8+ T cells. After ivuxolimab, expanded clones were on average more numerous among CD8+ T cells than among CD4+ T cells. The antigen specificity of the peripheral T cells that underwent clonal expansion was not determined. Low levels of normalized T-cell clonal expansion were also seen in some patients who did not respond.

Patients with autoimmune disease history or receiving systemic immunosuppression were excluded from the trial. Peripheral blood for TCR sequencing was collected from all dose cohorts at baseline, on cycle 4 day 1, and on cycle 7 day 1. Samples came from an open-label, multicenter, first-in-human phase I dose-escalation trial of ivuxolimab. Adults with locally advanced or metastatic melanoma, renal cell, hepatocellular, or head and neck squamous cell carcinoma were enrolled in the trial. CD4+ and CD8+ T cells were sorted separately from peripheral blood before TCR sequencing. This sequence uses TRBV6-1 and TRBJ2-7; the best D guess is TRBD1, with 6 bases matching. The specimen comprised CD4+ or CD8+ T cells sorted from blood, sampled in a trial of the OX40 agonist ivuxolimab. The origin of this receptor is an adult with an advanced solid tumor such as melanoma, head and neck, liver or kidney cancer. At the DNA level, the sequence is TGTGCCAGCGGGCCCAGACAGGCATACGAGCAGTACTTC. Its translation reads: CASGPRQAYEQYF.